These 28 T cell receptor beta chains were sequenced from one sample in a study of cytomegalovirus exposure and HLA in healthy donors. It was with 60 Vbeta and 13 Jbeta primers that the PCR ran. The repertoire was sequenced with immunoSEQ multiplex PCR; TCRdb's copy has only in-frame clones and lacks some. The sample yields approximately 180,000 clones, about two thirds seen once. Sequenced sample: PBMCs. These receptors came from a human donor in good health.

To note about this clone: The CDR3 carries no conserved terminal phenylalanine or tryptophan, so it likely arises from a read error. The chain couples TRBV7-8 to TRBJ1-6, with no clear D. Per germline, CDR1 SGHVS and CDR2 FQNEAQ. V lost 0 bases and J lost 9, with 18 bases in between. The length of the CDR3 is 17 residues. This chain's CDR3 is CASSLAQAGGYPSPLHV. The CDR3 DNA is TGTGCCAGCAGCTTAGCGCAGGCCGGAGGGTATCCTTCACCCCTCCACGTT.

The V and J genes are TRBV7-9 and TRBJ1-4; D remains unclear. The germline V and J ends were trimmed by 5 bases and 0 bases, with 7 bases remaining between them. Germline CDR1 SEHNR, CDR2 FQNEAQ (reference sequence). The CDR3 runs to 14 residues. CDR3 sequence: CASSPGSTNEKLFF. The CDR3 DNA sequence: TGTGCCAGCAGCCCTGGCTCAACTAATGAAAAACTGTTTTTT.

This chain links TRBV9 with TRBJ2-5; tentatively, D is TRBD2 (5 bases). The DNA matches TRBJ2-7 better at its end, which makes the J call doubtful. The CDR3 consists of 14 residues. Germline CDR1 SGDLS, CDR2 YYNGEE. CDR3 loop: CASSVDEGPYEQYF. The CDR3 region has the DNA TGTGCCAGCAGCGTAGACGAGGGTCCCTACGAGCAGTACTTC.

The V call is TRBV7-6, the J call TRBJ2-1; TRBD2 aligns across 8 bases. Germline V gene sequence: CDR1 SGHVS, CDR2 FNYEAQ. The CDR3 spans 16 residues. Unmatched junction bases numbered 6, after V lost 5 bases and J lost 0 bases. The CDR3 bases are TGTGCCAGCAGCCCGGGAGGGGTGAGCTCCTACAATGAGCAGTTCTTC. The encoded protein is CASSPGGVSSYNEQFF.

The chain has TRBV5-1 and TRBJ2-3; 7 bases fit TRBD2. Germline CDR1 is SGHRS and CDR2 is YFSETQ. V lost 4 bases and J lost 0; bases outside the gene matches: 5. The CDR3 consists of 15 residues. The CDR3 DNA follows: TGCGCCAGCAGCCCGACTAGCCAAAGCACAGATACGCAGTATTTT. Residues: CASSPTSQSTDTQYF.

This rearrangement joins TRBV9 to TRBJ2-1; TRBD1 might be the D (6 bases). Germline CDR1 and CDR2: SGDLS and YYNGEE. This CDR3 has 14 amino acids. V lost 4 bases to trimming and J lost 8 bases, with 16 bases between them. CDR3 amino acids: CASSRGGNSDEQFF. In DNA form, the CDR3 reads TGTGCCAGCAGCCGAGGGGGAAACAGTGATGAGCAGTTCTTC. Full variable domain (remainder filled in from reference TRBV9 and TRBJ2-1): DSGVTQTPKHLITATGQRVTLRCSPRSGDLSVYWYQQSLDQGLQFLIQYYNGEERAKGNILERFSAQQFPDLHSELNLSSLELGDSALYFCASSRGGNSDEQFFGPGTRLTVL.

The chain uses TRBV11-3 and TRBJ2-7; 7 bases agree with TRBD2. Germline values: CDR1 SGHNT, CDR2 YENEEA. The CDR3 contains 13 residues. V lost 3 bases, J lost 6 bases, and 5 bases stayed unmatched. CDR3 nucleotides: TGTGCCAGCAGCTTGCGGGAGTCTCTCGAGCAGTACTTC. Its translation: CASSLRESLEQYF.

CDR3 loop: CASSQVQGTGELFF. Here the CDR3 DNA reads TGCGCCAGCAGCCAAGTTCAGGGCACCGGGGAGCTGTTTTTT. The chain carries TRBV4-1 and TRBJ2-2; a weak D match, TRBD1 (5 bases). CDR1 and CDR2 (germline): MGHRA, YSYEKL. V was clipped by 1 base and J by 4 bases, with 7 bases between them. The CDR3 covers 14 residues.

This clone has more than one count but fewer than ten. The V gene is TRBV2, the J gene TRBJ2-3, with 8 bases fitting TRBD2. There are 17 residues in the CDR3. Trimming took 1 base from V and 2 from J; bases not matched to a gene: 8. Germline CDR1 and CDR2: SNHLY and FYNNEI. The CDR3 sequence: CASSEVVAGMNTDTQYF. Here the CDR3 DNA reads TGTGCCAGCAGTGAAGTGGTAGCGGGGATGAACACAGATACGCAGTATTTT.

The chain links TRBV11-2 to TRBJ2-5; 7 bases map to TRBD2. There are 13 residues in the CDR3. V gave up 5 bases and J gave up 4 bases; unmatched junction bases: 4. In germline, CDR1 is SGHAT, CDR2 FQNNGV. CDR3 DNA: TGTGCCAGCAGCGCTTGGGGGGGAGAGACCCAGTACTTC. It is translated as CASSAWGGETQYF.

The rearrangement links TRBV21-1 to TRBJ2-1; the D call of TRBD2 is as the table states it, not checked on the DNA. TRBV21-1 is listed as a pseudogene. This CDR3 is built from 15 residues. Here the CDR3 reads CASSKGTGGRNEQFF. In nucleotides, the CDR3 is TGTGCCAGCAGCAAAGGTACCGGGGGGCGAAATGAGCAGTTCTTC.

V and J are TRBV5-1 and TRBJ1-3, with a weak D call TRBD1 (5 bases). The V end was cut by 5 bases, the J end by 0 bases, with 15 bases between. CDR1 and CDR2 (germline): SGHRS, YFSETQ. The CDR3 spans 16 residues. CDR3 sequence: CASSRAGHSSGNTIYF. CDR3 bases: TGCGCCAGCAGTCGGGCAGGACATAGCTCTGGAAACACCATATATTTT.

The genes are TRBV10-3 and TRBJ2-7, with TRBD2 matching 10 bases. The CDR3 is 13 amino acids. V was clipped by 10 bases and J by 6 bases; unmatched bases: 9. CDR1 ENHRY and CDR2 SYGVKD come from the germline V gene. In DNA form, the CDR3 reads TGTGCCACCCTGAGCGGGGGGGCCGGCGAGCAGTACTTC. Amino acid sequence: CATLSGGAGEQYF.

This rearrangement joins TRBV29-1 to TRBJ2-2; 8 positions agree with TRBD1. J gave up 7 bases and V 7 bases, and 14 bases lay outside the gene matches. This CDR3 is built from 15 residues. Germline loops: CDR1 SQVTM, CDR2 ANQGSEA. CDR3 sequence (DNA): TGCAGCGCGGAAAGCAGGGGGCTCGATAGCGGGGAGCTGTTTTTT. Its translation: CSAESRGLDSGELFF.

This chain uses TRBV18 with TRBJ2-5, with D possibly being TRBD1 (6 bases). Germline CDR1 and CDR2: KGHSH and LQKENI. This CDR3 has 14 residues. V was trimmed by 0 bases and J by 2 bases, leaving 7 bases between them. The CDR3 DNA is TGTGCCAGCTCACCACCTACAGGGCAAGAGACCCAGTACTTC. It specifies CASSPPTGQETQYF.

This chain's CDR3 is CASILGVGGYTF. The CDR3 DNA reads as TGTGCCAGCATTCTAGGGGTGGGCGGCTACACCTTC. This chain links TRBV2 with TRBJ1-2, with D perhaps TRBD1 (5 bases). Trimming took off 7 bases at V and 8 bases at J, with 14 bases between the two ends. CDR3 length: 12 residues. Per the germline V gene, CDR1 is SNHLY and CDR2 is FYNNEI.

The genes are TRBV11-2 and TRBJ1-1; D might be TRBD1 (5 bases). The CDR3 loop spans 13 amino acids. Trimming cost V 3 bases and J 5 bases, with 10 bases left between them. Germline lookup yields CDR1 SGHAT and CDR2 FQNNGV. The CDR3 spells CASSFGGGTEAFF. As DNA, the CDR3 is TGTGCCAGCAGCTTTGGGGGAGGGACTGAAGCTTTCTTT.

This clone was detected only a few times. The gene calls are TRBV5-6 and TRBJ2-7; TRBD1 aligns across 12 bases. Germline V gene sequence: CDR1 SGHDT, CDR2 YYEEEE. This CDR3 region has 14 residues. Trimming at V came to 3 bases and at J to 6 bases, leaving 4 bases not matched to a gene. The CDR3 spells CASSYRDRGLEQYF. As DNA, the CDR3 is TGTGCCAGCAGCTACCGGGACAGGGGGCTCGAGCAGTACTTC.

The chain's CDR3 is CASSSAGGATGELFF. The CDR3 DNA reads as TGTGCCAGCAGCTCCGCCGGGGGGGCCACCGGGGAGCTGTTTTTT. The V and J genes are TRBV7-3 and TRBJ2-2, with 8 bases aligning to TRBD2. V lost 4 bases to trimming and J lost 4 bases; unmatched junction nucleotides: 5. CDR1 and CDR2 (germline): SGHTA, FQGTGA. This CDR3 has 15 residues.

The V gene is TRBV18, the J gene TRBJ2-1, with 8 bases aligning to TRBD1. V gave up 6 bases and J gave up 15 bases; unmatched junction bases: 7. Germline values: CDR1 KGHSH, CDR2 LQKENI. This CDR3 contains 11 residues. The CDR3 protein is CASSPGTGLFF. The CDR3 DNA follows: TGTGCCAGCTCCCCCGGGACAGGTTTGTTCTTC.

This clone has only a few counts. The chain combines TRBV30 with TRBJ1-1, with D tentatively TRBD1 (5 bases). The CDR3 runs to 13 residues. Per germline, CDR1 GTSNPN and CDR2 SVGIG (reference sequence). Trimming took off 5 bases at V and 1 base at J, with 11 bases between the two ends. CDR3 amino acids: CAWGDSWNTEAFF. For the CDR3, the DNA is TGTGCCTGGGGTGACAGCTGGAACACTGAAGCTTTCTTT.

This chain uses TRBV19 with TRBJ2-7; 7 bases are shared with TRBD1. The CDR3 consists of 16 residues. Germline CDR1 is LNHDA and CDR2 is SQIVND (reference sequence). V dropped 3 bases and J dropped 5; count of bases not matched to a gene: 13. The CDR3 loop reads CASSIDRDRVRDEQYF. CDR3 DNA: TGTGCCAGTAGTATTGATCGAGACAGGGTTCGTGACGAGCAGTACTTC.

The genes are TRBV18 and TRBJ1-5; 8 bases match TRBD1. With 6 bases clipped from V and 7 bases from J, the junction kept 8 bases outside the gene matches. Germline V CDR1 and CDR2: KGHSH, LQKENI. The CDR3 is 14 amino acids. The CDR3 here is CASSPDRAVQPQHF. As DNA, the CDR3 is TGTGCCAGCTCTCCGGACAGGGCCGTCCAGCCCCAGCATTTT.

This rearrangement joins TRBV11-2 to TRBJ2-7, with TRBD1 matching over 9 bases. From germline, CDR1 is SGHAT and CDR2 FQNNGV. This CDR3 is 16 amino acids long. J was trimmed by 3 bases and V by 5 bases; bases with no gene match: 11. CDR3: CASSLRQGTGNYEQYF. The CDR3 nucleotides are TGTGCCAGCAGCCTAAGGCAGGGGACAGGGAACTACGAGCAGTACTTC.

This clone appeared a single time. The chain couples TRBV19 to TRBJ1-1, with 7 bases that match TRBD1. CDR1 LNHDA and CDR2 SQIVND come from the germline V gene (reference sequence). The CDR3 consists of 15 residues. The ends lost 0 bases at V and 2 bases at J; junction bases unmatched: 3. CDR3 region: CASSIDQGGNTEAFF. The CDR3 DNA reads as TGTGCCAGTAGTATAGACCAAGGGGGCAACACTGAAGCTTTCTTT. Drawing the rest from reference TRBV19 and TRBJ1-1, the complete variable domain is DGGITQSPKYLFRKEGQNVTLSCEQNLNHDAMYWYRQDPGQGLRLIYYSQIVNDFQKGDIAEGYSVSREKKESFPLTVTSAQKNPTAFYLCASSIDQGGNTEAFFGQGTRLTVV.

This clone has more than one count but fewer than ten. The chain carries TRBV19 and TRBJ1-5; TRBD1 aligns across 8 bases. The CDR3 runs 14 residues. Trimming cost V 3 bases and J 6 bases; bases outside gene matches: 4. Per germline, CDR1 LNHDA and CDR2 SQIVND (reference sequence). The CDR3: CASSIAGGGQPQHF. Written as DNA, the CDR3 is TGTGCCAGTAGTATTGCAGGGGGCGGTCAGCCCCAGCATTTT.

V gene TRBV19 combines with J gene TRBJ1-3; D possibly corresponds to TRBD1 (6 bases). Between the trimmed V and J ends, which lost 0 bases and 0 bases, there was a span of 6 bases. The CDR3 totals 15 residues. Germline V CDR1 and CDR2: LNHDA, SQIVND (reference sequence). The CDR3 reads CASSIDRGSGNTIYF. The CDR3 coding sequence is TGTGCCAGTAGTATAGACAGGGGCTCTGGAAACACCATATATTTT.

V gene TRBV11-2 combines with J gene TRBJ2-7, with a tentative D call TRBD1 (5 bases). This CDR3 is built from 16 residues. The V gene lost 1 base and the J gene lost 3 bases, with 16 bases spanning the gap. Germline V gene lookup returns CDR1 SGHAT and CDR2 FQNNGV. As DNA, the CDR3 is TGTGCCAGCAGCTTAGTTCCCCTTAAAGACAGCTACGAGCAGTACTTC. Its translation: CASSLVPLKDSYEQYF.